The 32 T cell receptor beta chains below come from one sample, sequenced in a study of CD8+CD57+ T cells in acquired aplastic anemia. Genomic DNA acted as the template from which TCR beta VDJ combination and CDR3 sequence profiling were carried out. TCRdb independently ran MiXCR on the reads; one entry per CDR3 protein. The data hold more than 150,000 distinct CDR3 sequences, with approximately 48% observed a single time. CD8+CD57+ cell expansion, shown by flow cytometry, had occurred in the patients selected for sequencing. Sequencing was done on a sample of sorted CD4+, CD8+, or CD8+CD57+ T cells (not recorded which) from PBMCs. The receptor source for this set is a human donor with aplastic anemia.

In its sample, this clonotype was seen once. This chain uses TRBV20-1 with TRBJ1-6; D gene ambiguous. This CDR3 is built from 12 residues. With 5 bases removed from V and 7 bases from J, the gap between germline ends came to 9 bases. Per germline, CDR1 DFQATT and CDR2 SNEGSKA (reference sequence). CDR3 sequence (DNA): TGCAGTGCTCCTCAAGGGAATTCACCCCTCCACTTT. As protein: CSAPQGNSPLHF.

This clonotype showed up just a few times. The J gene is TRBJ1-1, the V gene TRBV6-6, with D hard to call. CDR3 length equals 15 residues. V gave up 0 bases and J gave up 0 bases, with 8 bases separating them. Per the germline V gene, CDR1 is MNHNY and CDR2 is SVGAGI (reference sequence). The CDR3 spells CASSYSASLNTEAFF. The DNA of the CDR3 is TGTGCCAGCAGTTACTCTGCAAGCTTGAACACTGAAGCTTTCTTT.

A note on this clonotype: The CDR3 end shows no conserved phenylalanine or tryptophan, and so a read error is likely. The chain has TRBV10-3 and TRBJ1-6; maybe TRBD1 (5 bases). Germline V gene data show CDR1 as ENHRY and CDR2 as SYGVKD. This CDR3 region has 14 residues. V was trimmed by 11 bases and J by 0 bases, leaving 11 bases between them. The CDR3 coding sequence is TGTGCCGTCTGGGGGGGCTCCTATAATTCACCCCTCCACTCT. Protein sequence: CAVWGGSYNSPLHS.

The chain joins TRBV24-1 to TRBJ2-7, with a tentative D call TRBD1 (5 bases). Trimming took 12 bases from V and 3 from J, leaving 14 bases between them. The CDR3 has 12 amino acids. Per the germline V gene, CDR1 is KGHDR and CDR2 is SFDVKD. The CDR3 nucleotides read TGTGCCGGGGCCTCCTGGCACTACGAGCAGTACTTC. Its translation is CAGASWHYEQYF.

J is TRBJ1-2 and V is TRBV5-1; D is ambiguous. The V gene's germline CDR1 is SGHRS and CDR2 YFSETQ. This CDR3 contains 14 residues. V dropped 0 bases and J dropped 3 bases, with 9 bases sitting between them. The chain's CDR3 is CASSLEPADYGYTF. The CDR3 nucleotides are TGCGCCAGCAGCTTGGAACCAGCCGACTATGGCTACACCTTC.

The chain couples TRBV12-3 or TRBV12-4 to TRBJ2-5; TRBD1 matches 9 bases. The CDR3 has 14 amino acids. With 6 bases clipped from V and 4 bases from J, the junction kept 6 bases outside the gene matches. CDR3 in DNA: TGTGCCAGCAGGGACAGGGGACAGCGAGAGACCCAGTACTTC. Protein sequence: CASRDRGQRETQYF.

The CDR3 here is CASSLRIDSRGGGYNEQFF. In nucleotides, the CDR3 is TGTGCCAGCAGCTTGAGGATAGATAGTCGCGGGGGAGGCTACAATGAGCAGTTCTTC. The chain is built from TRBV5-4 and TRBJ2-1; 7 bases match TRBD2. V lost 1 base, J lost 3 bases, and 16 bases stayed unmatched. The length of the CDR3 is 19 residues. Germline assignment: CDR1 SGHNT and CDR2 YYREEE (reference sequence).

In this sample, this clonotype turned up a few times. The rearrangement uses TRBV20-1 and TRBJ2-5; TRBD2 matches 9 bases. Trimming at V came to 4 bases and at J to 5 bases, leaving 8 bases not matched to a gene. The length of the CDR3 is 14 residues. Germline values: CDR1 DFQATT, CDR2 SNEGSKA (reference sequence). The CDR3 DNA is TGCAGTGCTATATCGGCTAGCGGGGCGGAGACCCAGTACTTC. It yields the protein CSAISASGAETQYF.

The chain carries TRBV11-2 and TRBJ2-1, with D possibly being TRBD1 (5 bases). The length of the CDR3 is 14 residues. In germline, CDR1 is SGHAT, CDR2 FQNNGV. V was pared by 5 bases and J by 9 bases, with 17 bases between. The CDR3 loop is CASSTTRDEAEQFF. In DNA, the CDR3 is TGTGCCAGCAGCACCACCAGGGATGAGGCTGAGCAGTTCTTC.

The chain employs TRBV29-1 and TRBJ2-2, with TRBD2 identical over 7 bases. The CDR3 has 15 residues. Germline V gene lookup returns CDR1 SQVTM and CDR2 ANQGSEA. V gave up 4 bases and J gave up 4 bases; unmatched junction bases: 9. CDR3 sequence reads: CSVVRSGASTGELFF. CDR3 in DNA: TGCAGCGTTGTCAGGAGCGGGGCGAGCACCGGGGAGCTGTTTTTT.

V is TRBV30 and J is TRBJ2-7; tentatively, D is TRBD1 (5 bases). Germline V gene lookup returns CDR1 GTSNPN and CDR2 SVGIG (reference sequence). Trimming cost V 0 bases and J 0 bases, with 12 bases left between them. This CDR3 is built from 15 residues. This chain's CDR3 is CAWSVRQGNSYEQYF. The CDR3 coding sequence is TGTGCCTGGAGTGTGCGGCAGGGCAACTCCTACGAGCAGTACTTC. Full variable domain (remainder filled in from reference TRBV30 and TRBJ2-7): SQTIHQWPATLVQPVGSPLSLECTVEGTSNPNLYWYRQAAGRGLQLLFYSVGIGQISSEVPQNLSASRPQDRQFILSSKKLLLSDSGFYLCAWSVRQGNSYEQYFGPGTRLTVT.

The chain links TRBV20-1 to TRBJ1-5; 7 nucleotides match TRBD1. Trimming removed 0 bases from V and 0 bases from J; junction bases left unmatched: 14. The V gene's germline CDR1 is DFQATT and CDR2 SNEGSKA (reference sequence). The CDR3 runs to 19 residues. CDR3 sequence (DNA): TGCAGTGCTAGAGATTCCCGTTCCAATACAGGGGTTAGCAATCAGCCCCAGCATTTT. Protein: CSARDSRSNTGVSNQPQHF.

The V and J genes are TRBV5-1 and TRBJ2-2; D is perhaps TRBD2 (6 bases). Germline CDR1 is SGHRS and CDR2 is YFSETQ. CDR3 length equals 14 residues. V gave up 6 bases and J gave up 1 base, with 10 bases separating them. CDR3: CASKASVNTGELFF. DNA for the CDR3: TGCGCCAGCAAGGCTAGCGTGAACACCGGGGAGCTGTTTTTT.

The gene calls are TRBV11-1 and TRBJ2-1; D call uncertain. The CDR3 contains 13 residues. The germline CDR1 and CDR2 sequences are SGHAT and FQDESV (reference sequence). V was shortened by 5 bases and J by 6 bases, with 11 bases between the two germline ends. The CDR3 loop is CASSPTPLNEQFF. CDR3 bases: TGTGCCAGCAGCCCTACCCCCCTCAATGAGCAGTTCTTC.

This chain joins TRBV25-1 and TRBJ1-6; TRBD1 agrees at 8 bases. Germline CDR1 MGHDK, CDR2 SYGVNS. This CDR3 has 14 residues. J gave up 6 bases and V 4 bases, and 2 bases lay outside the gene matches. The CDR3 spells CASSADRGNSPLHF. CDR3 nucleotides: TGTGCCAGCAGTGCCGACAGGGGTAATTCACCCCTCCACTTT.

CDR3 amino acids: CASSDSGVNLGPYSNQPQHF. CDR3 coding DNA: TGTGCCAGCAGTGACTCGGGGGTTAACTTGGGGCCGTATAGCAATCAGCCCCAGCATTTT. The J gene is TRBJ1-5, the V gene TRBV6-4; possibly TRBD1 for D (5 bases). Per germline, CDR1 MRHNA and CDR2 SNTAGT. V lost 0 bases and J lost 0, with 21 bases in between. The CDR3 length is 20 residues.

This chain links TRBV14 with TRBJ2-5; 8 bases align to TRBD1. J lost 4 bases, V lost 5 bases, and 18 bases had no gene match. The germline V gene encodes CDR1 SGHDN and CDR2 FVKESK. This CDR3 comprises 18 residues. In DNA, the CDR3 is TGTGCCAGCAGCTACACCGGGACAGGAGAATACCTGCTAGAGACCCAGTACTTC. This encodes CASSYTGTGEYLLETQYF.

This clonotype has a count of ten or more. V usage is TRBV11-2 and J usage is TRBJ2-7; perhaps TRBD1 as D (7 bases). In germline, CDR1 is SGHAT, CDR2 FQNNGV. The ends were cut back, 5 bases at V and 0 bases at J, with 14 bases in the middle. The CDR3 is made up of 15 amino acids. DNA of the CDR3: TGTGCCAGCAGCCCACAGGGGACTCACTCCTACGAGCAGTACTTC. This gives the protein CASSPQGTHSYEQYF. The variable domain in full, with the rest retrieved from reference TRBV11-2 and TRBJ2-7, is EAGVAQSPRYKIIEKRQSVAFWCNPISGHATLYWYQQILGQGPKLLIQFQNNGVVDDSQLPKDRFSAERLKGVDSTLKIQPAKLEDSAVYLCASSPQGTHSYEQYFGPGTRLTVT.

This clonotype was detected ten times or more. V gene TRBV19 combines with J gene TRBJ1-5, with D tentatively TRBD1 (5 bases). Between the trimmed V and J ends, which lost 4 bases and 2 bases, there was a span of 12 bases. The CDR3 is made up of 15 amino acids. The germline gives CDR1 LNHDA, CDR2 SQIVND (reference sequence). As DNA, the CDR3 is TGTGCCAGTAGTAGAGGGGACGCCGGCAATCAGCCCCAGCATTTT. It encodes CASSRGDAGNQPQHF.

In regard to this clonotype: One end of the junction varies from germline; a read error may be responsible. V and J are TRBV20-1 and TRBJ1-1; D unclear. The CDR3 totals 13 residues. The V gene's germline CDR1 is DFQATT and CDR2 SNEGSKA (reference sequence). The DNA for the CDR3 is TGCAGTGCTAGAGATAGTTCGAGCACTAAAGCTTTCTTT. Protein product: CSARDSSSTKAFF.

V is TRBV2 and J is TRBJ1-5, with D perhaps TRBD1 (5 bases). V was trimmed by 4 bases and J by 7 bases, leaving 17 bases between them. Looked up from germline, CDR1 is SNHLY and CDR2 is FYNNEI. The CDR3 has 15 residues. CDR3 sequence (DNA): TGTGCCAGCAGTGGGGGCGTGCTGCTGCGGCAGCCCCAGCATTTT. It is translated as CASSGGVLLRQPQHF. Combining the CDR3 with reference TRBV2 and TRBJ1-5 gives the whole variable domain EPEVTQTPSHQVTQMGQEVILRCVPISNHLYFYWYRQILGQKVEFLVSFYNNEISEKSEIFDDQFSVERPDGSNFTLKIRSTKLEDSAMYFCASSGGVLLRQPQHFGDGTRLSIL.

On this clonotype itself: Mismatch with germline at one junction end may stem from a read error. The genes are TRBV7-9 and TRBJ2-7; tentative D call: TRBD2 (6 bases). The germline V gene has CDR1 SEHNR and CDR2 FQNEAQ (reference sequence). The CDR3 loop spans 14 amino acids. As DNA, the CDR3 is TGTGTCAGCAGCTCCCGGGAGTGGGCCTACGAGCAGTACTTC. Amino acids: CVSSSREWAYEQYF.

V and J are TRBV7-3 and TRBJ2-7; D unresolved. The CDR3 spans 14 residues. V dropped 4 bases and J dropped 2 bases, with 12 bases sitting between them. Germline CDR1 SGHTA, CDR2 FQGTGA. The CDR3 loop reads CASSSGLGPYEQYF. CDR3 nucleotide sequence: TGTGCCAGCAGCTCGGGTCTTGGGCCCTACGAGCAGTACTTC.

This rearrangement joins TRBV10-3 to TRBJ1-2; TRBD1 matches 9 bases. Trimming at V came to 6 bases and at J to 4 bases, leaving 3 bases not matched to a gene. The CDR3 totals 13 residues. Germline CDR1 reads ENHRY; CDR2 reads SYGVKD. This CDR3 reads CAIRGQGIYGYTF. The CDR3, as DNA: TGTGCCATCAGGGGACAGGGAATCTATGGCTACACCTTC.

This clonotype showed up many times. This sequence joins TRBV4-1 and TRBJ1-2; TRBD1 matches 9 bases. Germline-derived CDR1 and CDR2 are MGHRA and YSYEKL. Trimming removed 0 bases from V and 4 bases from J; junction bases left unmatched: 9. CDR3 size: 17 residues. The CDR3 sequence is CASSQDPGTGIAYGYTF. CDR3 bases: TGCGCCAGCAGCCAAGACCCAGGGACAGGGATCGCCTATGGCTACACCTTC.

This clonotype showed up many times. The chain couples TRBV5-4 to TRBJ2-7, with D perhaps matching TRBD2 (6 bases). The CDR3 is made up of 15 amino acids. CDR1 is SGHNT, CDR2 YYREEE, per germline (reference sequence). V shed 4 bases and J shed 2 bases, with 16 bases lying between them. The CDR3 region has the DNA TGTGCCAGCAGCCCTTTGGGAGGCATACCCTACGAGCAGTACTTC. Its translation: CASSPLGGIPYEQYF.

This clonotype was detected many times. V is TRBV15 and J is TRBJ2-1, with 9 bases aligning to TRBD2. The CDR3 runs 19 residues. Germline lookup yields CDR1 LNHNV and CDR2 YYDKDF (reference sequence). Trimming removed 0 bases from V and 4 bases from J; junction bases left unmatched: 13. The CDR3: CATSRDLGASGVPYNEQFF. The CDR3 nucleotides are TGTGCCACCAGCAGAGACCTAGGGGCTAGCGGGGTACCTTACAATGAGCAGTTCTTC.

This clonotype has more than one count but fewer than ten. The rearrangement uses TRBV10-3 and TRBJ1-4, with D perhaps matching TRBD1 (6 bases). V was cut by 2 bases and J by 6 bases, with 10 bases left in between. CDR1 ENHRY and CDR2 SYGVKD come from the germline V gene. This CDR3 spans 14 amino acids. The CDR3, as DNA: TGTGCCATCAGTGAGGACAGGAACGATGAAAAACTGTTTTTT. This gives the protein CAISEDRNDEKLFF.

This clonotype was picked up one time. The genes are TRBV12-3 or TRBV12-4 and TRBJ2-7, with 12 bases fitting TRBD2. V gave up 10 bases and J gave up 5 bases; unmatched junction bases: 6. The CDR3 runs to 13 residues. The CDR3 loop reads CANRGLAGDEQYF. The CDR3 coding sequence is TGTGCCAACAGGGGACTAGCGGGTGACGAGCAGTACTTC.

In nucleotides, the CDR3 is TGTGCCAGTAGGACAGGGCAACTGAATGAGCAGTTCTTC. Encoded protein: CASRTGQLNEQFF. The chain has TRBV19 and TRBJ2-1; 7 nucleotides align to TRBD1. CDR3 size: 13 residues. CDR1 and CDR2 (germline): LNHDA, SQIVND (reference sequence). Losses at the gene ends were 6 bases for V and 7 bases for J; bases not matched to a gene: 6.

For this clonotype: Given the absence of the conserved phenylalanine or tryptophan at the CDR3 end, a read error is likely. This chain links TRBV11-3 with TRBJ1-5, with unresolved D. Per germline, CDR1 SGHNT and CDR2 YENEEA. The germline V and J ends were trimmed by 1 base and 1 base, with 2 bases remaining between them. The CDR3 has 13 amino acids. CDR3 sequence: CASSLGSNQPQHL. The CDR3 bases are TGTGCCAGCAGCTTAGGAAGCAATCAGCCCCAGCATCTT.

As concerns this clonotype: A read error may explain this, as a much larger clone is one base away. The chain carries TRBV9 and TRBJ2-7, with TRBD1 identical over 9 bases. There are 15 residues in the CDR3. Germline V gene lookup returns CDR1 SGDLS and CDR2 YYNGEE. The DNA for the CDR3 is TGTGCCAGCAGCCCCAACAGGGGGCCCTCCTACGATCAGTACTTC. Amino acids: CASSPNRGPSYDQYF.